This T cell receptor beta chain was profiled in a study of regulatory T cells in long-lasting Graves disease. This clonotype has only a few counts. The target antigen is unknown. Study observations and caveats: Among samples with persistent disease, TRBV28, TRBJ1-2 and TRBJ2-5 were favored.

To make TCR beta libraries, researchers used iRepertoire HTBI primers and Arm-PCR of CDR3 regions. TCRdb passed the multiplex PCR reads through MiXCR, listing each CDR3 protein once. The sample has about 460,000 distinct CDR3 sequences, about 22% seen once. This CDR3 has 13 amino acids. J gave up 7 bases and V 7 bases, and 2 bases lay outside the gene matches. The germline CDR1 and CDR2 sequences are SGHRS and YFSETQ. Stated time point: persistent/refractory GD, antithyroid drugs over 5 years with positive TRAb. From RNA extracted from PBMCs, the TCR library was made. The J gene is TRBJ1-6, the V gene TRBV5-1, with 10 bases identical to TRBD1. The sample consisted of peripheral blood mononuclear cells (PBMCs), taken when the disease was refractory, from a patient treated with antithyroid drugs. This clonotype originated in a female donor with Graves disease. The DNA of the CDR3 is TGCGCCAGCGCGGACAGGGGGAATTCACCCCTCCACTTT. This codes for CASADRGNSPLHF.